One and the same sample provided the 2 T cell receptor beta chains below, sequenced in a study of blood T cells in healthy people across ages. The authors ran a second PCR of roughly 6 to 12 cycles using a sample-barcoded 5' primer and a J-beta primer mix. TCRdb re-called the 5' RACE reads through MiXCR, storing one row per CDR3 protein. Counted here are 600,000 to 900,000 distinct CDR3 sequences, 20% to 30% occurring once; the ten biggest clones make up about 3%. The same specimen was also included in a second study, on T cells of mothers and their children.

The source material was blood. These receptors all come from a boy younger than 18 in good health.

This clonotype appeared a few times. The chain employs TRBV4-1 and TRBJ2-7; 14 positions match TRBD2. The CDR3 runs to 15 residues. V lost 4 bases and J lost 7; bases outside the gene matches: 6. Germline loops: CDR1 MGHRA, CDR2 YSYEKL. DNA for the CDR3: TGCGCCAGCAGCCGACTAGCGGGGGGGCCTGAAGAGCAGTACTTC. This translates into CASSRLAGGPEEQYF.

J is TRBJ1-3 and V is TRBV12-3 or TRBV12-4; D remains unclear. The CDR3 contains 14 residues. V shed 5 bases and J shed 0 bases, with 8 bases lying between them. The CDR3 loop reads CASSPRRSGNTIYF. The CDR3 DNA follows: TGTGCCAGCAGTCCCCGGCGCTCTGGAAACACCATATATTTT.